The clone carrying this T cell receptor beta chain has at least ten counts. The antigen remains undetermined. This sample's TCRbeta library carried unique molecular identifier barcodes. Via MiXCR, TCRdb re-called the PCR reads, giving one row per CDR3 protein. This table holds hundreds of thousands of distinct CDR3 sequences, over 10% found once. These data are taken from a study of T-cell reconstitution after alpha-beta-depleted transplantation in children. Study-wide findings and caveats: In some patients, recipient T cells and intrathymic progenitors surviving conditioning explained high day-60 diversity. Once a year had passed after transplant, T-cell counts and diversity came mostly from newly produced T cells.

The CDR3 length is 16 residues. The germline gives CDR1 SQVTM, CDR2 ANQGSEA. V shed 6 bases and J shed 0 bases, with 18 bases lying between them. The receptor's source is a male patient under 18 who had a stem cell transplant for acute myeloid leukemia, so the T cells may come from the graft donor. This material consisted of PBMCs, mostly from graft donor cells, taken 360 days after TCRalphabeta/CD19-depleted stem cell transplant. V gene TRBV29-1 combines with J gene TRBJ2-1; D ambiguous. DNA for the CDR3: TGCAGCGTCCAGGACGGCCCCTGGTACTCCTACAATGAGCAGTTCTTC. As protein: CSVQDGPWYSYNEQFF.